The 14 T cell receptor beta chains in this list originate from one sample, sequenced in a study of shared clonotypes between healthy human individuals. Produced via immunoSEQ multiplex PCR; TCRdb's table is partial and in-frame only. The table lists a few million clones, approximately 90% of them singletons. The source material was naive CD4+ T cells sorted from blood. Indicated subset: CD45RA+ positively selected. These TCRs come from a man between 18 and 35 years old in good health.

This clone was seen a single time. Different DNA sequences within this sample yield the same CDR3. CDR3 residues: CASSPTATNEKLFF. The CDR3 DNA reads TGTGCCAGCAGTCCGACAGCAACTAATGAAAAACTGTTTTTT. This sequence joins TRBV6-5 and TRBJ1-4, with D perhaps TRBD1 (5 bases). There are 14 residues in the CDR3. Per germline, CDR1 MNHEY and CDR2 SVGAGI. The germline V and J ends were trimmed by 5 bases and 0 bases, with 7 bases remaining between them.

The chain joins TRBV13 to TRBJ2-3, with TRBD2 matching 7 bases. Germline CDR1 and CDR2: PRHDT and FYEKMQ (reference sequence). V trimming: 0 bases; J trimming: 0 bases; junction bases outside the gene matches: 6. The CDR3 covers 17 residues. CDR3 loop: CASSLGGDYLSTDTQYF. The CDR3 DNA reads TGTGCCAGCAGCTTAGGTGGGGACTACCTAAGCACAGATACGCAGTATTTT.

The genes are TRBV29-1 and TRBJ2-7; D is uncertain. The germline V and J ends were trimmed by 5 bases and 7 bases, with 18 bases remaining between them. Germline V gene sequence: CDR1 SQVTM, CDR2 ANQGSEA. The CDR3 has 13 amino acids. The CDR3 DNA is TGCAGCGTTCAAAGCCCGCCACTACGTGAGCAGTACTTC. The encoded protein is CSVQSPPLREQYF.

This clone has only one observation. The rearrangement links TRBV11-2 to TRBJ1-4; no firm D call. Germline loops: CDR1 SGHAT, CDR2 FQNNGV. V lost 1 base and J 7 bases, leaving 16 bases between the germline ends. The CDR3 runs 16 residues. CDR3 coding DNA: TGTGCCAGCAGCTTAGGGTCGAAGTCTCTTATTGAAAAACTGTTTTTT. Translated, it gives CASSLGSKSLIEKLFF. Variable domain in full (rest from reference TRBV11-2 and TRBJ1-4): EAGVAQSPRYKIIEKRQSVAFWCNPISGHATLYWYQQILGQGPKLLIQFQNNGVVDDSQLPKDRFSAERLKGVDSTLKIQPAKLEDSAVYLCASSLGSKSLIEKLFFGSGTQLSVL.

V usage is TRBV7-9 and J usage is TRBJ1-5; 9 bases line up with TRBD1. Unmatched junction bases numbered 8, after V lost 2 bases and J lost 6 bases. The length of the CDR3 is 16 residues. CDR1 is SEHNR and CDR2 is FQNEAQ in the germline V gene (reference sequence). The CDR3 nucleotides read TGTGCCAGCAGCTTATCGACAGGGGGATGGGGTCAGCCCCAGCATTTT. Amino acids: CASSLSTGGWGQPQHF. Full variable domain (rest looked up from reference TRBV7-9 and TRBJ1-5): DTGVSQNPRHKITKRGQNVTFRCDPISEHNRLYWYRQTLGQGPEFLTYFQNEAQLEKSRLLSDRFSAERPKGSFSTLEIQRTEQGDSAMYLCASSLSTGGWGQPQHFGDGTRLSIL.

The table lists this clone with a few counts. The chain has TRBV4-3 and TRBJ1-1; unclear D gene. Germline CDR1 reads LGHNA; CDR2 reads YSLEER. V gave up 0 bases and J gave up 0 bases, with 8 bases separating them. The length of the CDR3 is 15 residues. DNA for the CDR3: TGCGCCAGCAGCCAAGATCAGATACTGAACACTGAAGCTTTCTTT. Amino acid sequence: CASSQDQILNTEAFF.

This rearrangement joins TRBV19 to TRBJ1-2, with D tentatively TRBD1 (6 bases). Germline values: CDR1 LNHDA, CDR2 SQIVND (reference sequence). Between the trimmed V and J ends, which lost 4 bases and 3 bases, there was a span of 15 bases. This CDR3 has 15 residues. CDR3 loop: CASSKRTVQDYGYTF. As DNA, the CDR3 is TGTGCCAGTAGTAAAAGGACAGTTCAGGACTATGGCTACACCTTC.

V usage is TRBV12-5 and J usage is TRBJ2-7; D remains ambiguous. Trimming left V 1 base short and J 4 bases short, with 17 bases between. The CDR3 extends over 16 amino acids. Germline CDR1 is LGHNT and CDR2 is FRNRAP. The CDR3 loop reads CASGLDPTGPWYEQYF. The CDR3 coding sequence is TGTGCTAGTGGTTTGGACCCCACCGGGCCTTGGTACGAGCAGTACTTC.

This chain links TRBV2 with TRBJ2-3; no definite D call. Per the germline V gene, CDR1 is SNHLY and CDR2 is FYNNEI. The CDR3 consists of 17 residues. Trimming left V 3 bases short and J 0 bases short, with 16 bases between. CDR3 nucleotide sequence: TGTGCCAGCAGTGAGATAGAAGGGATCCTCAGCACAGATACGCAGTATTTT. Its protein is CASSEIEGILSTDTQYF.

The gene calls are TRBV21-1 and TRBJ2-2; TRBD1, the D gene given by the table, was not confirmed from the DNA. TRBV21-1 is a pseudogene locus. The CDR3 has 18 residues. CDR3 bases: TGTGCCAGCCTACCCAGCCAATTACAGGGTTCCGACACCGGGGAGCTGTTTTTT. Translating gives CASLPSQLQGSDTGELFF.

This chain links TRBV6-5 with TRBJ1-5; TRBD1 is a possible D gene (5 bases). Per the germline V gene, CDR1 is MNHEY and CDR2 is SVGAGI. This CDR3 spans 14 amino acids. V was clipped by 7 bases and J by 1 base, with 11 bases between them. The CDR3 region is CASNSPGSNQPQHF. The CDR3 bases are TGTGCCAGCAACTCCCCAGGGAGCAATCAGCCCCAGCATTTT.

The gene calls are TRBV5-1 and TRBJ2-5; 7 nucleotides line up with TRBD2. CDR3 length: 15 amino acids. Germline V lookup: CDR1 SGHRS, CDR2 YFSETQ. Trimming removed 1 base from V and 9 bases from J; junction bases left unmatched: 12. In DNA form, the CDR3 reads TGCGCCAGCAGCTTGAACGGACTAGACCGGGCACCCCAGTACTTC. This translates into CASSLNGLDRAPQYF.

The chain carries TRBV5-1 and TRBJ2-2; 13 bases are shared with TRBD2. The ends lost 4 bases at V and 0 bases at J; junction bases unmatched: 3. The CDR3 consists of 17 residues. CDR1 SGHRS and CDR2 YFSETQ come from the germline V gene. The CDR3 sequence is CASSRTSGGPNTGELFF. For the CDR3, the DNA is TGCGCCAGCAGCCGGACTAGCGGGGGCCCGAACACCGGGGAGCTGTTTTTT.

About this clone: The sample carries other DNA sequences with the same CDR3. The rearrangement joins TRBV6-5 to TRBJ2-6; D unresolved. Germline V CDR1 and CDR2: MNHEY, SVGAGI. V dropped 2 bases and J dropped 4 bases, with 9 bases sitting between them. The CDR3 is 15 amino acids. This CDR3 reads CASSYGVSGANVLTF. The CDR3 region has the DNA TGTGCCAGCAGTTACGGGGTATCCGGGGCCAACGTCCTGACTTTC.